One and the same sample provided the 15 T cell receptor beta chains below, sequenced in a study of molecular identifiers for immune sequencing clone quantification. TCRdb reprocessed the PCR reads with MiXCR, giving one entry per CDR3 protein. The table has about 35,000 distinct CDR3 sequences, about a fifth seen once; the top ten hold more than 6.5%. The sample comprised naive CD8+ T cells from blood, with Jurkat cell RNA spiked in. Regarding subset: FACS-sorted CD8+CD4-CCR7+CD45RA+ naive T cells. The receptors come from a human donor in good health. Some libraries in this study had Jurkat cell RNA spiked in.

This clonotype has at least ten counts. The chain employs TRBV3-1 and TRBJ1-3; D unclear. Trimming shortened V by 3 bases and J by 0 bases, and 6 bases separated the two germline ends. There are 14 residues in the CDR3. CDR1 is LGHDT and CDR2 is YNNKEL in the germline V gene (reference sequence). For the CDR3, the DNA is TGTGCCAGCAGCCATCTTGGCTCTGGAAACACCATATATTTT. Translated, it gives CASSHLGSGNTIYF.

The CDR3: CASIDPRQTTDTQYF. The CDR3 DNA reads as TGTGCCAGCATCGACCCGCGGCAAACCACAGATACGCAGTATTTT. The V gene is TRBV2, the J gene TRBJ2-3; unclear D gene. Germline-derived CDR1 and CDR2 are SNHLY and FYNNEI. The ends were cut back, 7 bases at V and 2 bases at J, with 16 bases in the middle. This CDR3 has 15 residues. Drawing the rest from reference TRBV2 and TRBJ2-3, the complete variable domain is EPEVTQTPSHQVTQMGQEVILRCVPISNHLYFYWYRQILGQKVEFLVSFYNNEISEKSEIFDDQFSVERPDGSNFTLKIRSTKLEDSAMYFCASIDPRQTTDTQYFGPGTRLTVL.

The count of this clonotype is one. A much larger clone lies a single base off, so this may be a read error. The CDR3 does not close with the conserved phenylalanine or tryptophan, likely indicating a read error. The V call is TRBV6-1, the J call TRBJ2-7; no clear D gene. V shed 7 bases and J shed 3 bases, with 16 bases lying between them. The CDR3 runs 14 residues. Germline loops: CDR1 MNHNS, CDR2 SASEGT. The CDR3 protein is CASKPPSTFYEQYL. The DNA for the CDR3 is TGTGCCAGCAAACCGCCCTCCACCTTCTACGAGCAGTACCTC.

This clonotype showed up just a few times. The V call is TRBV20-1, the J call TRBJ2-2; D is uncertain. V was pared by 2 bases and J by 5 bases, with 9 bases between. CDR3 length equals 13 residues. CDR1 is DFQATT and CDR2 is SNEGSKA in the germline V gene (reference sequence). The CDR3 here is CSARFRNTGELFF. DNA of the CDR3: TGCAGTGCTAGATTTCGGAATACCGGGGAGCTGTTTTTT.

The chain uses TRBV29-1 and TRBJ1-1; maybe TRBD1 (5 bases). The germline V gene has CDR1 SQVTM and CDR2 ANQGSEA. This CDR3 comprises 13 residues. With 3 bases removed from V and 4 bases from J, the gap between germline ends came to 12 bases. The CDR3, as DNA: TGCAGCGTTGAGGGACGGGGGATCACTGAAGCTTTCTTT. The encoded protein is CSVEGRGITEAFF. The variable domain in full, with the rest retrieved from reference TRBV29-1 and TRBJ1-1, is SAVISQKPSRDICQRGTSLTIQCQVDSQVTMMFWYRQQPGQSLTLIATANQGSEATYESGFVIDKFPISRPNLTFSTLTVSNMSPEDSSIYLCSVEGRGITEAFFGQGTRLTVV.

For this clonotype: Given a much more abundant clone one base away, this may be a read error. This chain connects TRBV19 to TRBJ2-1; 8 nucleotides align to TRBD1. This CDR3 comprises 15 residues. CDR1 and CDR2 from the germline V gene are LNHDA and SQIVND (reference sequence). Here the CDR3 reads CASSMSGGSYNEQSF. DNA for the CDR3: TGTGCCAGTAGTATGTCAGGGGGCTCCTACAATGAGCAGTCCTTC.

This clonotype was observed many times. The chain couples TRBV14 to TRBJ1-2; D perhaps matches TRBD1 (5 bases). Germline V lookup: CDR1 SGHDN, CDR2 FVKESK. Trimming pared 1 base from V and 8 bases from J, leaving 11 bases between. The CDR3 loop spans 13 amino acids. CDR3 region: CASSQGRGVGYTF. For the CDR3, the DNA is TGTGCCAGCAGCCAAGGAAGGGGTGTGGGCTACACCTTC.

This clonotype was recorded at least ten times. The chain joins TRBV6-2 or TRBV6-3 to TRBJ2-1; D possibly uses TRBD1 or TRBD2 (5 bases each). CDR1 is MNHEY, CDR2 SVGEGT, per germline. The germline V and J ends were trimmed by 2 bases and 12 bases, with 23 bases remaining between them. The CDR3 has 16 amino acids. The CDR3 here is CASSYTSSFGAQGQFF. CDR3 bases: TGTGCCAGCAGTTACACCAGTAGTTTCGGGGCTCAAGGGCAGTTCTTC.

This clonotype was seen at least ten times. This rearrangement joins TRBV20-1 to TRBJ2-1, with D unclear. Germline loops: CDR1 DFQATT, CDR2 SNEGSKA (reference sequence). The CDR3 sequence is 15 residues long. The V gene lost 0 bases and the J gene lost 3 bases, with 12 bases spanning the gap. The CDR3 protein is CSARDLDLNYNEQFF. The CDR3 nucleotides are TGCAGTGCTAGAGATCTCGATCTGAACTACAATGAGCAGTTCTTC.

This clonotype was recorded many times. The gene calls are TRBV7-9 and TRBJ2-7; 9 bases line up with TRBD1. The CDR3 length is 14 residues. The V gene's germline CDR1 is SEHNR and CDR2 FQNEAQ (reference sequence). V shed 5 bases and J 4 bases; nucleotides not matched to a gene: 6. The CDR3 loop is CASSLGQGKYEQYF. The CDR3 DNA sequence: TGTGCCAGCAGCCTAGGACAGGGGAAGTACGAGCAGTACTTC.

This clonotype was detected ten times or more. V is TRBV18 and J is TRBJ2-7, with D perhaps matching TRBD1 (6 bases). V gave up 6 bases and J gave up 1 base, with 13 bases separating them. This CDR3 comprises 14 residues. CDR1 KGHSH and CDR2 LQKENI come from the germline V gene. The DNA of the CDR3 is TGTGCCAGCTCCATCGGGCAGGGGTCCTACGAGCAGTACTTC. This gives the protein CASSIGQGSYEQYF.

This clonotype was picked up many times. The chain employs TRBV20-1 and TRBJ2-7; 7 bases align to TRBD1. The V gene end was trimmed by 0 bases and the J gene end by 4 bases; junction bases not matched to a gene: 9. In germline, CDR1 is DFQATT, CDR2 SNEGSKA (reference sequence). The CDR3 contains 15 residues. CDR3 sequence reads: CSARDQGGRGYEQYF. In DNA, the CDR3 is TGCAGTGCTAGAGATCAGGGTGGCAGGGGGTACGAGCAGTACTTC.

On this clonotype itself: Given a much more abundant clone one base away, this may be a read error. Given the absence of the conserved phenylalanine or tryptophan at the CDR3 end, a read error is likely. V and J are TRBV6-2 or TRBV6-3 and TRBJ2-7, with 8 positions matching TRBD2. This CDR3 is built from 14 residues. The V gene's germline CDR1 is MNHEY and CDR2 SVGEGT. V shed 2 bases, J shed 5 bases, and the junction held 5 bases outside the gene matches. CDR3 coding DNA: TGTGCCAGCAGTTACAGGACTAGCTACAACGAGCAGTACCTC. Protein sequence: CASSYRTSYNEQYL.

This clonotype was recorded a few times. The V gene is TRBV29-1, the J gene TRBJ2-6, with 7 bases fitting TRBD2. The CDR3 spans 14 residues. Germline V gene sequence: CDR1 SQVTM, CDR2 ANQGSEA. Unmatched junction bases numbered 3, after V lost 3 bases and J lost 4 bases. The CDR3 loop reads CSVEAGVGANVLTF. CDR3 in DNA: TGCAGCGTTGAGGCGGGGGTCGGGGCCAACGTCCTGACTTTC.

There are many counts of this clonotype. J is TRBJ2-1 and V is TRBV29-1, with 9 bases aligning to TRBD2. Germline values: CDR1 SQVTM, CDR2 ANQGSEA. The CDR3 loop spans 13 amino acids. Trimming cost V 6 bases and J 5 bases; bases outside gene matches: 5. The CDR3 DNA follows: TGCAGCGTCCCGACTAGCGGAGACAATGAGCAGTTCTTC. Translated, it gives CSVPTSGDNEQFF.